The 9 T cell receptor beta chains below all came from one sample that was sequenced in a study of chemoradiotherapy in HPV16-positive cancers. Clones were read by immunoSEQ multiplex PCR, and TCRdb kept only the in-frame ones, dropping some. The table has fewer than 9,500 clones, 71% seen once; the top ten hold 9.1%. This material was obtained from a patient who underwent chemoradiotherapy. These receptors came from a human donor with HPV-associated anogenital cancer.

This sequence joins TRBV11-2 and TRBJ1-4, with D hard to call. CDR1 and CDR2 from the germline V gene are SGHAT and FQNNGV. Trimming left V 5 bases short and J 8 bases short, with 9 bases between. There are 12 residues in the CDR3. The CDR3 sequence is CASSLVGEKLFF. Here the CDR3 DNA reads TGTGCCAGCAGCCTAGTGGGGGAAAAACTGTTTTTT.

This chain joins TRBV4-1 and TRBJ2-5; a weak D match, TRBD2 (6 bases). Germline CDR1 reads MGHRA; CDR2 reads YSYEKL. Trimming stripped 3 bases from V and 5 bases from J, with 16 bases between. The CDR3 is 15 residues long. CDR3 bases: TGCGCCAGCAGCCACACTAGCTTTGGTGGGGAGACCCAGTACTTC. Translating gives CASSHTSFGGETQYF.

The V call is TRBV12-2, the J call TRBJ2-7. TRBV12-2 is a pseudogene segment. CDR3 size: 16 residues. The CDR3 DNA is TGTGCAAGTCGCTCCCTAAGGGCAGATAGCTCCTACGAGCAGTACTTC. Translated, it gives CASRSLRADSSYEQYF.

The chain has TRBV11-2 and TRBJ2-7, with TRBD1 identical over 10 bases. The CDR3 extends over 13 amino acids. V was clipped by 6 bases and J by 5 bases; unmatched bases: 4. Germline V gene sequence: CDR1 SGHAT, CDR2 FQNNGV. The DNA of the CDR3 is TGTGCCAGCAGGGGACAGGGGAGCGACGAGCAGTACTTC. Amino acids: CASRGQGSDEQYF.

This clone was recorded once. V is TRBV30 and J is TRBJ1-2; weak D call: TRBD1 (5 bases). The germline V gene has CDR1 GTSNPN and CDR2 SVGIG (reference sequence). V dropped 0 bases and J dropped 4 bases, with 12 bases sitting between them. The CDR3 has 14 amino acids. CDR3: CAWSVDSGVYGYTF. The CDR3 bases are TGTGCCTGGAGTGTAGATTCGGGGGTCTATGGCTACACCTTC.

In its sample, this clone was seen a few times. The chain uses TRBV4-1 and TRBJ2-1; D remains ambiguous. CDR1 and CDR2 from the germline V gene are MGHRA and YSYEKL. The V end was cut by 1 base, the J end by 4 bases, with 11 bases between. The length of the CDR3 is 15 residues. The CDR3 loop is CASSQAQDPYNEQFF. The CDR3 DNA reads TGCGCCAGCAGCCAAGCCCAGGACCCATACAATGAGCAGTTCTTC.

This sequence joins TRBV5-1 and TRBJ2-3, with no clear D. Germline CDR1 is SGHRS and CDR2 is YFSETQ. Trimming left V 0 bases short and J 5 bases short, with 10 bases between. The CDR3 runs to 14 residues. CDR3 nucleotides: TGCGCCAGCAGCTTGGGAGAGGTAGTAGATACGCAGTATTTT. It encodes CASSLGEVVDTQYF.

The V call is TRBV10-3, the J call TRBJ2-6; weak D call: TRBD1 (6 bases). The CDR3 runs to 16 residues. V was clipped by 5 bases and J by 0 bases, with 11 bases between them. CDR1 and CDR2 (germline): ENHRY, SYGVKD. The CDR3 coding sequence is TGTGCCATCAGTTACACAGGGTTCTCTGGGGCCAACGTCCTGACTTTC. Encoded protein: CAISYTGFSGANVLTF.

The chain has TRBV19 and TRBJ1-5; a possible D gene is TRBD1 (5 bases). The CDR3 loop spans 12 amino acids. Germline CDR1 is LNHDA and CDR2 is SQIVND (reference sequence). Trimming left V 7 bases short and J 9 bases short, with 13 bases between. The CDR3 DNA follows: TGTGCCAGTATGGGCCCCGGGACGCCCCAGCATTTT. Its protein is CASMGPGTPQHF.